The clone carrying this T cell receptor beta chain was seen repeatedly, ten times or more. Its antigen is not known. Clinicians diagnosed patients from clinical symptoms, serum thyroxine and TRAb, thyroid ultrasound and orbital computed tomography. This sample stems from a study of T cells in Graves' hyperthyroidism and ophthalmopathy. Study-level results: Most thyroid clonotypes that were expanded above 0.001 also turned up in blood.

The TCR beta CDR3 regions underwent amplification using RNA transcripts as the source. During a first-round RT-PCR of the TCR CDR3, the HTBI primer set was used. TCRdb passed the multiplex PCR reads through MiXCR, listing each CDR3 protein once. This table holds some 600,000 distinct CDR3 sequences, approximately 14% found once. The receptor comes from a woman aged 30 to 39 with Graves' hyperthyroidism that later progressed to Graves' ophthalmopathy. Sequencing input: blood.

The CDR3 sequence is CASSLEWVTGPYF. In DNA, the CDR3 is TGTGCCAGCAGCTTAGAGTGGGTCACAGGGCCGTACTTC. This chain links TRBV11-2 with TRBJ2-7; D perhaps matches TRBD1 (6 bases). Germline-derived CDR1 and CDR2 are SGHAT and FQNNGV. The germline V and J ends were trimmed by 0 bases and 12 bases, with 15 bases remaining between them. CDR3 size: 13 residues.